This T cell receptor (beta chain) was documented in a study of response to subunit inactivated influenza vaccine. Points from the study as a whole: Authors suggested each seasonal flu vaccination may recruit only limited numbers of new T cells.

This CDR3 comprises 14 residues. V was shortened by 2 bases and J by 5 bases, with 13 bases between the two germline ends. This clonotype was counted ten times or more. Its specificity is unknown. TCRdb itself ran the RT-PCR reads through MiXCR, one entry per CDR3 protein. In the table there are around 790,000 distinct CDR3 sequences, around 21% of which are singletons. The gene calls are TRBV12-3 or TRBV12-4 and TRBJ2-7; D perhaps matches TRBD1 (5 bases). The input for sequencing was PBMCs from blood, taken 5 to 6 days after vaccination. This clonotype was obtained from a man aged 50 or older who received an inactivated influenza vaccine. CDR3 amino acids: CASSLPQGSNEQYF. The CDR3 DNA reads as TGTGCCAGCAGTTTACCCCAGGGAAGCAACGAGCAGTACTTC.